A single sample gave rise to the 25 T cell receptor beta chains below, sequenced in a study of T cells in women clearing cervical HPV infection. Clones were sequenced by immunoSEQ multiplex PCR, and TCRdb holds only the in-frame ones, with some missing. This sample's clone table lists 49,000 or so clones. Sequences were obtained from blood buffy coat. Every receptor here comes from a woman between 18 and 75 years old with a cervical HPV16 infection that either progressed to CIN3+ or cleared (not recorded which).

Concerning this clone: The missing CDR3 end, 3 residues past where the read stops, is filled in from the germline J gene. The J gene is TRBJ1-2, the V gene TRBV7-9; D remains ambiguous. The CDR3 covers 11 residues. V gave up 1 base and J gave up 7 bases, with 4 bases separating them. Germline loops: CDR1 SEHNR, CDR2 FQNEAQ (reference sequence). This CDR3 is CASSLEGGYTF. The sequenced CDR3 bases are TGTGCCAGCAGCTTAGAGGGTGGC.

The sequenced CDR3 bases are TGTGCCAGCAGCTTAGGTGGTGCGGGGGAG. This translates into CASSLGGAGE. The CDR3 as a whole reads CASSLGGAGELFF. V and J are TRBV11-1 and TRBJ2-2; the D is unclear. The read comes to an end 3 residues before the CDR3 does, leaving the germline J gene to fill in the end. The germline V and J ends were trimmed by 1 base and 8 bases, with 8 bases remaining between them. CDR3 length: 13 residues. Germline-derived CDR1 and CDR2 are SGHAT and FQDESV (reference sequence).

With respect to this clone: The read halts 3 residues ahead of the CDR3 end, with the missing end drawn from the germline J gene. The chain has TRBV30 and TRBJ2-1, with 9 bases fitting TRBD1. The CDR3 sequence is 14 residues long. The germline V gene has CDR1 GTSNPN and CDR2 SVGIG (reference sequence). V was clipped by 8 bases and J by 6 bases; unmatched bases: 11. The CDR3 sequence: CALVSETGGNEQFF. The covered CDR3 bases are TGTGCCCTGGTTAGTGAGACAGGGGGCAATGAG.

As regards this clone: The read is 3 residues too short to cover the CDR3 end, so that end is filled in from the germline J gene. J is TRBJ2-1 and V is TRBV29-1; possible D gene TRBD1, 5 bases. CDR1 SQVTM and CDR2 ANQGSEA come from the germline V gene. This CDR3 comprises 11 residues. V lost 7 bases to trimming and J lost 5 bases, with 9 bases between them. The covered CDR3 bases are TGCAGCGCCAGGGTAAACAATGAG. It specifies CSARVNNE. The full CDR3 protein reads CSARVNNEQFF.

Comments on this clone: The DNA ends 3 residues before the CDR3 does, and the rest of the CDR3 is filled in from the germline J gene. The chain employs TRBV7-3 and TRBJ2-1; TRBD2 matches at 9 bases. Germline CDR1 and CDR2: SGHTA and FQGTGA. J gave up 8 bases and V 4 bases, and 12 bases lay outside the gene matches. This CDR3 region has 16 residues. The CDR3 reads CASSSSTGLASDEQFF. Partial CDR3 DNA: TGTGCCAGCAGCTCTAGTACGGGACTAGCTAGTGATGAG.

As regards this clone: The read is 3 residues too short to cover the CDR3 end, so that end is filled in from the germline J gene. This chain connects TRBV29-1 to TRBJ1-2; 7 positions agree with TRBD1. V lost 5 bases to trimming and J lost 4 bases; unmatched junction nucleotides: 7. CDR1 and CDR2 (germline): SQVTM, ANQGSEA. This CDR3 is built from 13 residues. CDR3 loop: CSVQRQGSYGYTF. The CDR3 DNA, read in part, is TGCAGCGTTCAACGACAGGGCTCCTATGGC.

Remarks on this clone: The read halts 3 residues ahead of the CDR3 end, with the missing end drawn from the germline J gene. The chain employs TRBV10-1 and TRBJ2-2; D perhaps matches TRBD2 (6 bases). CDR1 is WNHNN and CDR2 is SYGVQD in the germline V gene (reference sequence). The CDR3 length is 14 residues. The CDR3 DNA, read in part, is TGCGCCAGCGGAGGGGTGACGGCTAATGAAAAG. Residues: CASGGVTANEK. From start to end, the CDR3 is CASGGVTANEKLFF.

A word on this clone: Sequencing ends 3 residues short of the CDR3 end; the germline J gene provides the rest. The V call is TRBV6-1, the J call TRBJ2-1; a possible D gene is TRBD1 (6 bases). V was cut by 2 bases and J by 5 bases, with 13 bases left in between. This CDR3 comprises 15 residues. Per the germline V gene, CDR1 is MNHNS and CDR2 is SASEGT. The CDR3 here is CASSEFGGTDNEQFF. The DNA read from the CDR3 is TGTGCCAGCAGTGAATTTGGGGGCACCGACAATGAG.

Regarding this clone: The sequence runs out 3 residues before the end of the CDR3; the remainder is reconstructed from the germline J gene. This sequence joins TRBV6-2 or TRBV6-3 and TRBJ1-2, with 9 bases aligning to TRBD1. Germline values: CDR1 MNHEY, CDR2 SVGEGT. The CDR3 runs to 14 residues. CDR3 bases read: TGTGCCAGCAGTCCGGGACAGGGTCTCCTGGAC. Protein: CASSPGQGLLD. The full CDR3 is CASSPGQGLLDYTF.

A word on this clone: The read comes to an end 3 residues before the CDR3 does, leaving the germline J gene to fill in the end. The gene calls are TRBV30 and TRBJ1-2; D is undetermined. CDR1 is GTSNPN, CDR2 SVGIG, per germline (reference sequence). The CDR3 totals 14 residues. The ends were cut back, 1 base at V and 5 bases at J, with 14 bases in the middle. The covered CDR3 bases are TGTGCCTGGAGTGATGTAAGGCCTTTTTATGGC. Its protein is CAWSDVRPFYG. The entire CDR3 is CAWSDVRPFYGYTF.

Points on this clone: Read coverage stops 3 residues before the CDR3 terminus; the germline J gene supplies the remainder. The chain employs TRBV7-2 and TRBJ1-1; maybe TRBD1 (6 bases). CDR1 is SGHTA and CDR2 is FQGNSA in the germline V gene. This CDR3 region has 12 residues. The CDR3 DNA, read in part, is TGTGCCAGCAGGCGCACCGGGACAGAA. Translated: CASRRTGTE. From start to end, the CDR3 is CASRRTGTEAFF.

The sequenced part of the CDR3 DNA is TGTGCCTGGAGTGGAGGTGAAACGAACACCGGGGAG. Translation: CAWSGGETNTGE. The whole CDR3 region reads CAWSGGETNTGELFF. The chain combines TRBV30 with TRBJ2-2; D gene uncertain. The CDR3 extends 3 residues past the end of the read, so its final part is completed from the germline J gene. The V end was cut by 1 base, the J end by 0 bases, with 9 bases between. Germline V gene lookup returns CDR1 GTSNPN and CDR2 SVGIG (reference sequence). The CDR3 contains 15 residues.

On this clone: The read gets to within 3 residues of the CDR3 end, and the germline J gene fills in the rest. The chain has TRBV2 and TRBJ2-3; TRBD2 agrees at 7 bases. Germline trimming cut 10 bases from V and 0 bases from J; bases unmatched to any gene: 7. Germline lookup yields CDR1 SNHLY and CDR2 FYNNEI. The CDR3 consists of 14 residues. The covered CDR3 bases are TGTGCCACCGTAGCGGGCTCTAGCACAGATACG. It translates to CATVAGSSTDT. The entire CDR3 is CATVAGSSTDTQYF.

The CDR3 sequence: CASSPIRGWAGELFF. The sequenced CDR3 bases are TGTGCCAGCAGCCCTATTCGGGGGTGGGCCGGGGAG. This sequence joins TRBV11-2 and TRBJ2-2, with D possibly TRBD2 on 6 matching bases. The observed sequence ends 3 residues before the CDR3 terminus, with the missing tail filled in from the germline J gene. CDR1 is SGHAT, CDR2 FQNNGV, per germline. Trimming took off 5 bases at V and 6 bases at J, with 16 bases between the two ends. The CDR3 consists of 15 residues. The entire variable domain, with the rest obtained from reference TRBV11-2 and TRBJ2-2, is as follows: EAGVAQSPRYKIIEKRQSVAFWCNPISGHATLYWYQQILGQGPKLLIQFQNNGVVDDSQLPKDRFSAERLKGVDSTLKIQPAKLEDSAVYLCASSPIRGWAGELFFGEGSRLTVL.

A word on this clone: The read ends 3 residues shy of where the CDR3 ends; the end is completed using the germline J gene. This chain uses TRBV7-9 with TRBJ2-2; 11 nucleotides match TRBD2. Trimming removed 5 bases from V and 6 bases from J; junction bases left unmatched: 5. This CDR3 has 15 amino acids. Germline V gives CDR1 SEHNR, CDR2 FQNEAQ (reference sequence). The CDR3 DNA, read in part, is TGTGCCAGCAGCCTGCTACTAGCGGGAGCCGGGGAG. Amino acids: CASSLLLAGAGE. The full-length CDR3 reads as CASSLLLAGAGELFF.

Concerning this clone: The read comes to an end 3 residues before the CDR3 does, leaving the germline J gene to fill in the end. The chain has TRBV28 and TRBJ1-4; D may be TRBD1 (6 bases). Germline assignment: CDR1 MDHEN and CDR2 SYDVKM. CDR3 size: 19 residues. CDR3 sequence: CASSWALADSYSGANVLFF. The sequenced CDR3 bases are TGTGCCAGCAGTTGGGCTCTTGCGGACAGCTACTCTGGGGCCAACGTA. Full variable domain (rest looked up from reference TRBV28 and TRBJ1-4): DVKVTQSSRYLVKRTGEKVFLECVQDMDHENMFWYRQDPGLGLRLIYFSYDVKMKEKGDIPEGYSVSREKKERFSLILESASTNQTSMYLCASSWALADSYSGANVLFFGSGTQLSVL.

Turning to this clone: The missing CDR3 end, 3 residues past where the read stops, is filled in from the germline J gene. This chain connects TRBV30 to TRBJ2-7; 7 bases map to TRBD1. In germline, CDR1 is GTSNPN, CDR2 SVGIG (reference sequence). The trim removed 5 bases at V and 2 bases at J, leaving 6 bases unmatched. The CDR3 is 13 amino acids. This CDR3 reads CAWSGTVPYEQYF. Partial CDR3 DNA: TGTGCCTGGTCCGGGACAGTTCCCTACGAG.

Turning to this clone: The sequence runs out 3 residues before the end of the CDR3; the remainder is reconstructed from the germline J gene. The chain carries TRBV19 and TRBJ1-2; D might be TRBD1 (5 bases). The CDR3 consists of 15 residues. V was cut by 5 bases and J by 4 bases, with 17 bases left in between. Germline V gene lookup returns CDR1 LNHDA and CDR2 SQIVND (reference sequence). CDR3 sequence reads: CASSGLQDFVYGYTF. Incomplete CDR3 DNA: TGTGCCAGTAGTGGTCTACAGGATTTCGTCTATGGC. The full variable domain, in which reference TRBV19 and TRBJ1-2 provide the parts outside the CDR3, is DGGITQSPKYLFRKEGQNVTLSCEQNLNHDAMYWYRQDPGQGLRLIYYSQIVNDFQKGDIAEGYSVSREKKESFPLTVTSAQKNPTAFYLCASSGLQDFVYGYTFGSGTRLTVV.

Comment on this clone: The DNA ends 3 residues before the CDR3 does, and the rest of the CDR3 is filled in from the germline J gene. The chain links TRBV2 to TRBJ2-2; D is unclear. Germline V CDR1 and CDR2: SNHLY, FYNNEI. The CDR3 is 16 amino acids. The CDR3 bases that were read are TGTGCCAGCACTATCAACCCGAGCTCCTATAATTCACCG. The encoded protein is CASTINPSSYNSP. The entire CDR3 protein reads CASTINPSSYNSPLFF.

A remark on this clone: The read terminates 3 residues ahead of where the CDR3 ends, so the germline J gene completes it. The V gene is TRBV30, the J gene TRBJ2-5, with D maybe TRBD2 (5 bases). Deletions cut 4 bases from V and 1 base from J, with 7 bases between. Germline V gene data show CDR1 as GTSNPN and CDR2 as SVGIG (reference sequence). There are 12 residues in the CDR3. CDR3 residues: CAWNRGQETQYF. CDR3 DNA, as far as it was read: TGTGCCTGGAACCGGGGCCAAGAGACC.

To note about this clone: The read gets to within 3 residues of the CDR3 end, and the germline J gene fills in the rest. The rearrangement links TRBV10-1 to TRBJ1-5; 9 nucleotides line up with TRBD1. The CDR3 loop spans 15 amino acids. Germline-derived CDR1 and CDR2 are WNHNN and SYGVQD (reference sequence). V was clipped by 4 bases and J by 5 bases; unmatched bases: 6. Partial CDR3 DNA: TGCGCCAGCAGTGGGACAGGGGAGGAAGATCAGCCC. It is translated as CASSGTGEEDQP. In full, the CDR3 is CASSGTGEEDQPQHF.

A word on this clone: The read terminates 3 residues before the CDR3 end, so the remaining end is supplied by the germline J gene. This rearrangement joins TRBV6-1 to TRBJ2-5, with D possibly being TRBD2 (5 bases). V shed 2 bases and J shed 6 bases, with 16 bases lying between them. The CDR3 has 15 amino acids. Germline assignment: CDR1 MNHNS and CDR2 SASEGT. CDR3 bases read: TGTGCCAGCAGTGAAACCCCGGGGTCCTGGAAGACC. Its translation: CASSETPGSWKT. The full-length CDR3 reads as CASSETPGSWKTQYF.

About this clone: The read falls 3 residues short of the CDR3 end, and the missing part is taken from the germline J gene. The chain employs TRBV5-1 and TRBJ2-5, with TRBD2 matching 9 bases. V dropped 1 base and J dropped 4; count of bases not matched to a gene: 8. The CDR3 is 16 amino acids. In germline, CDR1 is SGHRS, CDR2 YFSETQ. The sequenced CDR3 bases are TGCGCCAGCAGCTTGTTCGCGGGGGGGCCGGGAGAGACC. As protein: CASSLFAGGPGET. The CDR3 in full is CASSLFAGGPGETQYF.

For this clone: The read falls 3 residues short of the CDR3 end, and the missing part is taken from the germline J gene. The V call is TRBV7-9, the J call TRBJ2-1; 7 bases align to TRBD2. J gave up 9 bases and V 5 bases, and 13 bases lay outside the gene matches. In germline, CDR1 is SEHNR, CDR2 FQNEAQ (reference sequence). The CDR3 spans 15 residues. CDR3 DNA (partial): TGTGCCAGCAGCCCGACTTGGGGGGGGAAGGGTGAG. Amino acids: CASSPTWGGKGE. The CDR3 in full is CASSPTWGGKGEQFF.

Details on this clone: The CDR3 is cut off 3 residues early in the read; its end comes from the germline J gene. Different DNA sequences within this sample yield the same CDR3. The V gene is TRBV7-3, the J gene TRBJ1-3; D remains ambiguous. This CDR3 contains 13 residues. The ends were cut back, 1 base at V and 8 bases at J, with 9 bases in the middle. Germline values: CDR1 SGHTA, CDR2 FQGTGA. The CDR3 bases that were read are TGTGCCAGCAGCTTAAGGCCGTCAGACACC. Protein product: CASSLRPSDT. The complete CDR3 reads CASSLRPSDTIYF.